The rows below give T cell receptor beta chains drawn from one sample of a study of T cells in severe cutaneous drug reactions. TCRdb re-called the multiplex PCR reads; every CDR3 protein appears as one record, without DNA. This listing includes just over 20,000 distinct CDR3 sequences. The sample comprised PBMCs. These receptor sequences come from a human donor with toxic epidermal necrolysis, a severe cutaneous drug reaction. CDR3s include the opening cysteine and the closing phenylalanine or tryptophan. Size tells how often a clone was seen (once, few, many) or the class of an expanded clone, and some rows leave it out.

clone size	V gene	J gene	CDR3 protein
.	TRBV19	TRBJ2-1	CATTDRAWNEQFF
.	TRBV20-1	TRBJ1-5	CSARAPFNQPQHF
.	TRBV12-3/TRBV12-4	TRBJ2-7	CASSLGLAGTYEQYF
.	TRBV6-6	TRBJ2-5	CASRRGSETQYF
.	TRBV2	TRBJ2-7	CASISPDRGYEQYF
.	TRBV19	TRBJ2-5	CASRLGGEETQYF
.	TRBV12-3/TRBV12-4	TRBJ1-2	CASSVAGNGYTF
.	TRBV20-1	TRBJ2-1	CSGWDISYNEQFF
medium-sized	TRBV29-1	TRBJ2-1	CSGGMGQSYNEQFF
.	TRBV5-4	TRBJ2-3	CASSLESPDTQYF
.	TRBV27	TRBJ2-7	CASSLRVGVYEQYF
.	TRBV29-1	TRBJ2-7	CSVDSGQGVNEQYF
.	TRBV2	TRBJ2-1	CASSDHIAEQFF
.	TRBV5-1	TRBJ1-1	CASSLAGQGYTEAFF
.	TRBV20-1	TRBJ2-7	CSATGPSYEQYF
.	TRBV18	TRBJ2-7	CASSRTSITAYEQYF
.	TRBV4-1	TRBJ2-1	CASSQDKRDNNEQFF
.	TRBV20-1	TRBJ2-7	CSARAPGRVSEEQYF
.	TRBV28	TRBJ2-1	CASSRREEDNEQFF
.	TRBV29-1	TRBJ1-2	CSARTGAHYGYTF
.	TRBV27	TRBJ2-3	CASSRITSTDTQYF
medium-sized	TRBV30	TRBJ2-4	CAWSMGQGAKNIQYF
.	TRBV20-1	TRBJ1-3	CSARDLGLSGNTIYF
.	TRBV12-3/TRBV12-4	TRBJ2-1	CASRIVAGGPNEQFF
.	TRBV20-1	TRBJ2-5	CSAPPLKSGTTSNVYQETQYF
.	TRBV27	TRBJ1-1	CASSLIGQNTEAFF
.	TRBV20-1	TRBJ2-7	CSAGGLAGPYEQYF
.	TRBV6-2/TRBV6-3	TRBJ2-2	CASIPWETANTGELFF
.	TRBV9	TRBJ1-2	CASSVVGPLGGNYGYTF
.	TRBV6-2/TRBV6-3	TRBJ2-7	CASSYDRVYEQYF
.	TRBV27	TRBJ1-6	CASSLSSESSYNSPLHF
.	TRBV6-5	TRBJ1-2	CASSYSPGKFDYGYTF
.	TRBV6-9	TRBJ2-1	CASSCGAPGSYNEQFF
.	TRBV12-5	TRBJ2-7	CASGLVSEAREGLSYEQYF
.	TRBV27	TRBJ1-2	CASSLSFPGAYGYTF
.	TRBV5-1	TRBJ2-1	CASSPGLTYNEQFF
medium-sized	TRBV29-1	TRBJ2-3	CSARQGGLRDTQYF
.	TRBV20-1	TRBJ2-7	CSARDLDGGREQYF
.	TRBV6-5	TRBJ2-3	CASSSGTGGGDTQYF
.	TRBV20-1	TRBJ1-2	CSARDEDYGYTF
.	TRBV7-2	TRBJ2-2	CASSLFGLALTGELFF
medium-sized	TRBV6-2/TRBV6-3	TRBJ2-5	CATHPEGFEGETQYF
.	TRBV29-1	TRBJ2-7	CSVVGLAGMYEQYF
.	TRBV28	TRBJ1-2	CASSLYSGEDGYTF
medium-sized	TRBV6-2/TRBV6-3	TRBJ2-3	CASRVRGGPSDTQYF
.	TRBV12-3/TRBV12-4	TRBJ2-1	CASSFGTGEFYNEQFF
.	TRBV7-2	TRBJ2-3	CASSRLASDTQYF
.	TRBV29-1	TRBJ1-1	CSVVAGRTEAFF
medium-sized	TRBV9	TRBJ2-1	CASSVDRLAHYNEQFF
.	TRBV28	TRBJ2-7	CASSFGGVRGYEQYF
medium-sized	TRBV9	TRBJ1-2	CASSAPKQGAFYGYTF
.	TRBV27	TRBJ2-1	CASSLAVAFESSYNEQFF
.	TRBV20-1	TRBJ2-2	CSASNGDSGELFF
.	TRBV2	TRBJ1-4	CASSYDTAGKLFF
.	TRBV7-3	TRBJ2-7	CASSSSIGDEQYF
.	TRBV5-1	TRBJ1-2	CASSLLRQLYGYTF
.	TRBV19	TRBJ1-5	CASSPLGGVQPQHF
.	TRBV6-4	TRBJ2-3	CASSDEAGGYTDTQYF
medium-sized	TRBV11-2	TRBJ2-7	CASSSLGGGRSSYEQYF